Given below is one TCR beta chain in context. The antigen it binds to is not known. Mouse gene names and germline sequences are used here. The CDR3 goes on 1 residue after the read ends, and that part is filled in from the germline J gene. The same CDR3 can be traced to other DNA sequences in this sample. This record comes from a study of tissue T cells after allogeneic stem cell transplantation (dated by TCRdb to 2022 to 2024). About the full investigation: Using research autopsies of patients with and without GVHD, plus mouse models of GVHD, the study profiled TCR beta repertoires across many tissues. On the human side, the study was prospective and observational, with no blinding or randomization.

Interpreted using the paper, the time point label stands for: mouse harvest day 7 after allogeneic transplant. Each mouse graft consisted of 10^7 T-cell-depleted bone marrow cells plus 10^6 splenic CD5+ T cells and was given by tail vein injection. To model GVHD in mice, a major MHC-mismatch B6 (H2b) into BALB/c (H2d) model was used, and tissues were profiled at day 7 or 14. On day 7 or 14 post-transplant, mouse tissues and retro-orbital blood were harvested with separate sterile tools for each animal, and livers were flushed beforehand. Before genomic DNA isolation with the DNeasy Blood & Tissue Kit, mouse tissues were minced with razor blades in buffered saline. The library was built by means of the immunoSEQ multiplex PCR assay. TCRbeta CDR3 sequencing was done by Adaptive Biotechnologies at survey depth, reporting CDR3 sequences, V/J genes, productive frequency and template counts. Amplification of TCR beta CDR3 regions was performed from genomic DNA rather than from RNA. Per the source publication's procedure: Jensen-Shannon divergence was used to quantify pairwise repertoire overlap between tissues, with a value of 1 indicating complete divergence and a value of 0 indicating identical repertoires. Tissues were clustered by single-linkage agglomerative hierarchical clustering of pairwise JSD values and displayed as dendrograms. All patient samples were analyzed with GLIPH2 using simulation_depth 1000, kmer_min_depth 3 and cdr3_length_cutoff 8, and only groups containing more than two unique CDR3s were kept. A standardized tissue-overlap score extrapolated Jaccard GLIPH-group overlap across patients to a standard repertoire size of 1000 clones. To look at how diversity was associated with clinical or experimental variables, linear mixed-effect models were used, with tissue treated as a fixed effect and individual treated as a random effect. TCRdb limited this immuneACCESS table to in-frame rearrangements with V and J called. A share of clones is missing; checked studies link under half to unresolved V genes, and the rest is unexplained. The D gene and trimming were derived from the DNA, and the V and J assignments and clone size from that table. This sample is represented by 7,500 to 9,000 clones; 45% of them were singletons. The ten largest make up around 2.4% of the sample.

The germline V gene encodes CDR1 SGHSN and CDR2 HYEKVE. The CDR3 numbers 14 residues from cysteine through phenylalanine. The 39 bases shown cover part of the CDR3, and their frame starts at base 1. Relative to germline, V is 2 bases shorter and J is 6 bases shorter, with 14 bases between their ends. What the research found in general, with its limitations: Within patients, how anatomically similar tissues were was a major factor shaping TCR repertoire composition, regardless of disease or transplant status. Few T cell clones were found to be shared across patients, but shared repertoire signatures across patients were revealed in a tissue-specific fashion by motif-based clustering. The patient cohort was small and clinically heterogeneous, and sampling depth was acknowledged as a limitation. Blood and spleen T cells captured only a limited portion of the TCR repertoire detected in tissues, in both patients and mice. Which tissue TCRs were alloreactive or antigen-specific was not determined in the study, and some of the clones might have been host cells that persisted.

Recombination connected TRBV12-1 to TRBJ2-5; the D gene may be TRBD1 or TRBD2, since each aligns over 6 bases. Sequencing input: skin. This receptor was identified in a female BALB/c mouse given C57BL/6 T cells with graft-versus-host disease after an allogeneic hematopoietic cell transplant. The DNA read from the CDR3 is TGTGCCAGCTCTCCCCTCGGGGGCAAGGACACCCAGTAC. Translation gives CASSPLGGKDTQY. The full CDR3 is CASSPLGGKDTQYF.